Listed below are T cell receptor beta chains from one sample, sequenced in a study of technical replicates of blood from a few donors. Repertoires were generated with immunoSEQ multiplex PCR, while TCRdb's copy carries only in-frame clones and drops some. The table shows about 100,000 clones, with nearly 97% occurring only once. Sequenced: T cells isolated from PBMCs. The receptors were sampled from a human donor in good health. Each CDR3 is given with its conserved first and last residue. A D gene is named only where the DNA matches it firmly.

v_call	d_call	j_call	cdr3_aa	cdr3_nt
TRBV5-1	TRBD2	TRBJ2-2	CASIAGNSFLGTGELFF	TGCGCCAGCATAGCGGGAAATTCATTTTTGGGCACCGGGGAGCTGTTTTTT
TRBV19	.	TRBJ2-3	CASSIGPSTDTQYF	TGTGCCAGTAGTATAGGTCCGAGCACAGATACGCAGTATTTT
TRBV6-5	TRBD1	TRBJ1-5	CASRYTGASNQPQHF	TGTGCCAGCAGGTACACAGGGGCTAGCAATCAGCCCCAGCATTTT
TRBV27	.	TRBJ2-7	CASSLIRPGWNEQYF	TGTGCCAGCAGTTTAATCCGTCCAGGGTGGAACGAGCAGTACTTC
TRBV5-6	.	TRBJ1-3	CASSMTGTNTIYF	TGTGCCAGCAGCATGACAGGAACAAACACCATATATTTT
TRBV27	.	TRBJ2-3	CASSPAQDGDTQYF	TGTGCCAGCAGCCCAGCACAGGATGGAGATACGCAGTATTTT
TRBV28	TRBD1	TRBJ1-2	CASSTGQGDYGYTF	TGTGCCAGCAGCACCGGACAGGGCGACTATGGCTACACCTTC
TRBV19	TRBD1	TRBJ2-3	CASRETGGRDTQYF	TGTGCCAGTAGGGAGACAGGGGGCAGAGATACGCAGTATTTT
TRBV6-1	TRBD2	TRBJ2-1	CASRLTSGWNEQFF	TGTGCCAGCAGACTGACTAGCGGGTGGAATGAGCAGTTCTTC
TRBV6-1	TRBD2	TRBJ2-2	CASTRGLAEGELFF	TGTGCCTCGACACGGGGACTAGCGGAGGGGGAGCTGTTTTTT
TRBV6-1	.	TRBJ1-3	CASSQASVPGNTIYF	TGTGCCAGCAGTCAAGCGTCGGTTCCTGGAAACACCATATATTTT
TRBV5-1	.	TRBJ2-5	CASSLQETQYF	TGCGCCAGCAGCCTACAAGAGACCCAGTACTTC
TRBV2	.	TRBJ2-7	CASSEREACYF	TGTGCCAGCAGTGAAAGAGAAGCATGTTACTTC
TRBV6-5	TRBD2	TRBJ2-7	CASSWGGLSYEQYF	TGTGCCAGCAGTTGGGGGGGACTCTCCTACGAGCAGTACTTC
TRBV18	TRBD1	TRBJ2-6	CASSPGTGDLPGANVLTF	TGTGCCAGCTCACCCGGGACAGGGGACCTCCCGGGGGCCAACGTCCTGACTTTC
TRBV28	TRBD2	TRBJ2-5	CASSGTLGLAGVGETQYF	TGTGCCAGCAGCGGCACCTTGGGACTAGCGGGAGTAGGAGAGACCCAGTACTTC
TRBV19	.	TRBJ1-3	CASSIRVVSTSGNTIYF	TGTGCCAGTAGTATCAGGGTGGTGAGCACCTCTGGAAACACCATATATTTT
TRBV7-9	.	TRBJ1-1	CASSSRYRAEAFF	TGTGCCAGCAGCTCCCGGTATCGAGCTGAAGCTTTCTTT
TRBV6-6	.	TRBJ2-7	CASSEDGVAYEQYF	TGTGCCAGCAGCGAAGACGGGGTCGCCTACGAGCAGTACTTC
TRBV7-9	TRBD1	TRBJ1-2	CASSSQGINYGYTF	TGTGCCAGCAGCTCACAGGGGATAAACTATGGCTACACCTTC
TRBV5-6	.	TRBJ1-1	CASSYKTVNTEAFF	TGTGCCAGCAGCTACAAGACAGTTAACACTGAAGCTTTCTTT
TRBV7-3	TRBD2	TRBJ2-1	CASSLNVGGGVNEQFF	TGTGCCAGCAGCTTAAACGTCGGGGGGGGAGTCAATGAGCAGTTCTTC
TRBV7-8	TRBD1	TRBJ2-7	CASSYRQGRTYEQYF	TGTGCCAGCAGCTACCGACAGGGGAGGACCTACGAGCAGTACTTC
TRBV4-1	.	TRBJ2-7	CASSQEGQVCEQYF	TGCGCCAGCAGCCAAGAGGGGCAGGTCTGCGAGCAGTACTTC
TRBV29-1	.	TRBJ1-3	CSVQAPASGNTIYF	TGCAGCGTCCAGGCCCCCGCATCTGGAAACACCATATATTTT
TRBV11-2	.	TRBJ1-1	CASSLTTTSEAFF	TGTGCCAGCAGCTTAACGACAACTTCTGAAGCTTTCTTT
TRBV1	.	TRBJ2-1	CTSSPYSSGRHNEQFF	TGCACCAGCAGCCCGTATTCTAGCGGGAGGCACAATGAGCAGTTCTTC
TRBV30	TRBD1	TRBJ1-1	CAWRTGGGGNTEAFF	TGTGCCTGGAGGACAGGGGGCGGGGGGAACACTGAAGCTTTCTTT
TRBV25-1	.	TRBJ2-5	CASSGVGSGIGETQYF	TGTGCCAGCAGTGGTGTTGGTTCAGGGATTGGCGAGACCCAGTACTTC
TRBV11-2	.	TRBJ2-3	CASSLGRSDTQYF	TGTGCCAGCAGCTTAGGGAGGTCAGATACGCAGTATTTT
TRBV6-1	.	TRBJ1-5	CASSVIGSNQPQHF	TGTGCCAGCAGTGTCATCGGGAGCAATCAGCCCCAGCATTTT
TRBV7-9	TRBD2	TRBJ2-1	CASSRLAGGNNEQFF	TGTGCCAGCAGCCGCCTAGCGGGAGGTAACAATGAGCAGTTCTTC
TRBV6-5	TRBD1	TRBJ1-5	CASRGQTNQPQHF	TGTGCCAGCAGGGGACAGACAAATCAGCCCCAGCATTTT
TRBV7-8	.	TRBJ2-4	CASSQWTIGENIQYF	TGTGCCAGCAGCCAGTGGACAATTGGGGAAAACATTCAGTACTTC
TRBV20-1	.	TRBJ1-4	CSAVSGEKLFF	TGCAGTGCCGTATCGGGAGAAAAACTGTTTTTT
TRBV9	.	TRBJ2-3	CASTKDSRTDTQYF	TGTGCCAGCACCAAGGACTCTAGAACAGATACGCAGTATTTT
TRBV27	TRBD2	TRBJ2-1	CASSFGLAGTNEQFF	TGTGCCAGCAGTTTCGGCCTAGCGGGTACCAATGAGCAGTTCTTC